Reported below is one TCR beta chain. This clonotype has only a few counts. What antigen it recognizes has not been identified. Base-call qualities are not available, and no considerably larger clone is one nucleotide away. To demonstrate the VDJtools post-analysis software, TCR beta repertoires were profiled from the peripheral blood of some 12 young patients with multiple sclerosis. The multiple sclerosis patients were children and adolescents between about 6 and 16 years of age. The data were obtained in a study of post-analysis software for immune sequencing data (dated by TCRdb to 2014 to 2015). As for the study more broadly: Recorded disease courses included relapsing-remitting, secondary progressive and progressive-relapsing multiple sclerosis, with some patients lacking subtype annotation. Patient repertoires were compared against over ten previously published healthy control repertoires from donors aged roughly 6 to 26 years. A subset of samples was prepared in parallel using single-end sample barcoding, then pooled and co-amplified after Illumina adapter ligation.

The receptor library was made with PCR. Sequenced on an Illumina HiSeq 2500. To reduce PCR and sequencing biases, unique molecular identifiers were built into the TCR beta cDNA libraries. Roughly 500,000 cDNA molecules were obtained for every 1 to 10 million input T cells, so each molecule roughly corresponded to one T cell. Patient libraries were prepared and sequenced with the same protocol used for the earlier healthy control dataset. Within a given batch, samples were prepared together, multiplexed and sequenced on the same HiSeq lane. In the original analysis: MIGEC handled the raw barcoded reads, throwing out single-read molecular identifier groups before consensus assembly and CDR3 extraction. Clonotype tables were post-analysed with VDJtools, and diversity was normalized by down-sampling all datasets to the smallest sample size. In repertoire overlap clustering, CDR3 amino acid sequences, but not nucleotide sequences, were matched to correct batch-related cross-sample contamination. The public reads were reprocessed in TCRdb via fastp at Q25 and MiXCR, keeping in-frame beta chains. Rows with a matching CDR3 protein are joined into one entry that keeps the most common DNA and genes. It is TCRdb's table, rather than the study itself, that gives the V and J calls and clone size. The sample records 700,000 to 800,000 distinct CDR3 sequences, 30% of which are singletons. Clones ranked in the top ten supply 0.56% of the sample.

The research as a whole found: Significantly lower normalized Chao1 diversity was found in multiple sclerosis patients than in controls, suggesting substantial peripheral T-cell clonal expansion. The control group was slightly older than the multiple sclerosis patient group. Direct clustering with F measure revealed strong co-clustering of samples prepared in the same batch, which led to a batch-effect correction. Significantly higher frequencies in patients than in controls were found for roughly five TRBV segments, including TRBV5-6, TRBV5-1 and TRBV20-1.

Trimming accounts for 6 bases at V and 5 bases at J, while the number of junction bases matched to no gene is 8. Reading from cysteine to phenylalanine, the CDR3 counts 13 amino acids. Only the CDR3 DNA is retained, 39 bases long and in frame from the first base. The germline V gene encodes CDR1 DFQATT and CDR2 SNEGSKA (reference sequence). The receptor's source is a girl between 5 and 17 years old with multiple sclerosis. The chain is assembled from TRBV20-1 and TRBJ2-5, with TRBD2 matching 8 junction bases. Sequencing was performed on blood. The DNA sequence is given as TGCAGTGCCCTCGGGGGGGCCGGGGAGACCCAGTACTTC. It is translated as CSALGGAGETQYF.